What follows is one T cell receptor (beta chain) and its context. This clonotype was counted once. Its antigen remains unidentified. No base qualities exist here, and no much larger clone lies one base off it. A single read offers scant evidence. This specimen's time point label, per the study, means: after preoperative PTX-NDP chemotherapy. Before surgery, patients were given paclitaxel-nedaplatin as preoperative chemotherapy. This entry comes from a study of esophageal squamous cell carcinoma under preoperative chemotherapy (dated by TCRdb to the late 2010s). Regarding the complete study: The study profiled TCR repertoires of both peripheral blood T cells and tumor-infiltrating lymphocytes. The study examined the effect of paclitaxel-nedaplatin chemotherapy on T-cell receptor repertoires in patients with esophageal squamous cell carcinoma. About 5 patients with primary esophageal squamous cell carcinoma made up the cohort. Repertoires from samples taken before paclitaxel-nedaplatin therapy were compared with repertoires from samples taken after paclitaxel-nedaplatin therapy. The full study reports these points: After chemotherapy, TCR diversity rose significantly in peripheral T cells, but this increase was not seen in tumor-infiltrating lymphocytes. Paclitaxel-nedaplatin therapy induced immediate and substantial clonotype frequency changes, with contraction more likely among abundant clones than amplification. Only five patients with esophageal squamous cell carcinoma were analyzed, making for a small cohort. Post-treatment tumor-infiltrating lymphocytes appeared to be derived in part from peripheral T cells migrating into the tumor, rather than solely from local clonal changes.

The CDR3 holds 12 amino acids from the cysteine to the phenylalanine. Solely the CDR3 DNA is kept, with 36 bases framed from the first base. Via the germline V gene, CDR1 is SGHVS and CDR2 FQNEAQ. V sheds 5 bases and J sheds 7 bases, leaving 11 bases between their ends. Library preparation used PCR. Sequencing relied on a HiSeq X Ten. High-throughput sequencing was used to characterize TCR repertoires. Clones were called with MiXCR by TCRdb after fastp trimmed the public reads at Q25, and only in-frame beta chains were retained. For every CDR3 protein sequence, its rows merge into one entry that carries the most common genes and DNA. This sample has around 11,000 distinct CDR3 sequences in its table, and 63% of those were observed once. The ten largest clones add up to 29% of the sample.

The source of this sequence is a human donor with esophageal squamous cell carcinoma. The donor label of this sample is uncertain. Sampling was conducted from a patient given preoperative chemotherapy. Recombination linked TRBV7-8 to TRBJ1-1; a weak D assignment points to TRBD1 (6 bases agree). CDR3 sequence: CASSRDTDEAFF. The bases read TGTGCCAGCAGCCGGGACACAGATGAAGCTTTCTTT.